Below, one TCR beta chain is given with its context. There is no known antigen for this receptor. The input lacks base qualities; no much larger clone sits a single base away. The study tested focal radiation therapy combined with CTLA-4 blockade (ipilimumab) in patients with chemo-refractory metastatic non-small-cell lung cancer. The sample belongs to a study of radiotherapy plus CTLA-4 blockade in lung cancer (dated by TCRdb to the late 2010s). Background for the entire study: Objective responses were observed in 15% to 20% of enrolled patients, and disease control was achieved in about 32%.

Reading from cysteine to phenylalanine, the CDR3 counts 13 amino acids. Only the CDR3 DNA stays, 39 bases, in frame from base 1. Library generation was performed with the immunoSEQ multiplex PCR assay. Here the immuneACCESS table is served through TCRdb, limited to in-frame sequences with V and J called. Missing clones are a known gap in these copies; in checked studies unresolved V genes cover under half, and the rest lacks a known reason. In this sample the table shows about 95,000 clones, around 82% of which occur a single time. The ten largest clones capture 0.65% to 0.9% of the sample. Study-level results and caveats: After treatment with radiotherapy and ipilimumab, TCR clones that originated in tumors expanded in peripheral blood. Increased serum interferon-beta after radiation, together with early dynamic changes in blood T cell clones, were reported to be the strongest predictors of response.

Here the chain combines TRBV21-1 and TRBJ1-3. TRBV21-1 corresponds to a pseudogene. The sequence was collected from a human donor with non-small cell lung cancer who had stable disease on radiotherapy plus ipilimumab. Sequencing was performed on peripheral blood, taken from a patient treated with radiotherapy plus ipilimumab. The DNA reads TGTGCCAGCAGCAGGGGCTCTGGAAACACCATATATTTT. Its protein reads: CASSRGSGNTIYF.